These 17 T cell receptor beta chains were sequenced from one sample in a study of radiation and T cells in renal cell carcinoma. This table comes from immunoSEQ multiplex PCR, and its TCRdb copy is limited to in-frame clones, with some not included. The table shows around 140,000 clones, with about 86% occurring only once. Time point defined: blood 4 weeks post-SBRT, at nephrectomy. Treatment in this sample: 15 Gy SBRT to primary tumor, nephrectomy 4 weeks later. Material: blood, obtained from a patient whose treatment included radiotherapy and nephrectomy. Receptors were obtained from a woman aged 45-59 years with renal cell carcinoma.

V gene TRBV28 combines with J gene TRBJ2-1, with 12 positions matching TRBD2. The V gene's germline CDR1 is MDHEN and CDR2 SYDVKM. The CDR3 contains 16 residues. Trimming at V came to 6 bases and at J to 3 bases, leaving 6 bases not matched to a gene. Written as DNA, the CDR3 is TGTGCCAGCAGCACTGGACTAGCGGGGTTCTACAATGAGCAGTTCTTC. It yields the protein CASSTGLAGFYNEQFF.

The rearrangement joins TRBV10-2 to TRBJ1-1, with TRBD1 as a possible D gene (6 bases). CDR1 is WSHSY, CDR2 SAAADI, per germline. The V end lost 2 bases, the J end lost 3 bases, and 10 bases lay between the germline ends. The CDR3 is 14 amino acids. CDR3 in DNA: TGCGCCAGCAGTGAGCCAGGGGTAGACACTGAAGCTTTCTTT. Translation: CASSEPGVDTEAFF.

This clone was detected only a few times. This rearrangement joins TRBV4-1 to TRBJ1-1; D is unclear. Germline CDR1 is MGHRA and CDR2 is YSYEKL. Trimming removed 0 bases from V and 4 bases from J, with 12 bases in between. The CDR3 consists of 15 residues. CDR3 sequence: CASSQEVGWGTEAFF. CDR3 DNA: TGCGCCAGCAGCCAAGAGGTAGGGTGGGGCACTGAAGCTTTCTTT.

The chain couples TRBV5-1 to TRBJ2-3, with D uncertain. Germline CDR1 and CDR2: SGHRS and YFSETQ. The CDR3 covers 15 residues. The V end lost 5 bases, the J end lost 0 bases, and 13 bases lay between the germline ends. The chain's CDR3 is CASSSRLSSTDTQYF. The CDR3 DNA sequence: TGCGCCAGCAGTTCACGGTTATCTAGCACAGATACGCAGTATTTT. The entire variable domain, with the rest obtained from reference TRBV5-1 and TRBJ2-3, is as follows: KAGVTQTPRYLIKTRGQQVTLSCSPISGHRSVSWYQQTPGQGLQFLFEYFSETQRNKGNFPGRFSGRQFSNSRSEMNVSTLELGDSALYLCASSSRLSSTDTQYFGPGTRLTVL.

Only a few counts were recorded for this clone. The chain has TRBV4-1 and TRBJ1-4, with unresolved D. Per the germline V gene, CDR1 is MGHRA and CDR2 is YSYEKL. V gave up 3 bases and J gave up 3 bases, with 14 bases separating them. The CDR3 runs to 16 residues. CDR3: CASSQIPTRANEKLFF. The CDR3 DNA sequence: TGCGCCAGCAGCCAGATACCGACAAGAGCTAATGAAAAACTGTTTTTT.

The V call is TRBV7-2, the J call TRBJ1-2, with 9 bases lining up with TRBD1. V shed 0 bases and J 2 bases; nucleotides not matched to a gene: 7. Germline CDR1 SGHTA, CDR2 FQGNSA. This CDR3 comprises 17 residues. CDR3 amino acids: CASSLAGQGPLNYGYTF. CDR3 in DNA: TGTGCCAGCAGCTTAGCTGGACAGGGGCCCCTCAACTATGGCTACACCTTC.

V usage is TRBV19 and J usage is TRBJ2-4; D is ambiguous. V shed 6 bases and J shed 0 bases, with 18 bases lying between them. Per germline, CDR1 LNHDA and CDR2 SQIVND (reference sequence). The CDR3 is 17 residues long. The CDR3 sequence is CASSMTRVSVAKNIQYF. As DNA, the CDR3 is TGTGCCAGTAGCATGACACGGGTGTCGGTAGCCAAAAACATTCAGTACTTC.

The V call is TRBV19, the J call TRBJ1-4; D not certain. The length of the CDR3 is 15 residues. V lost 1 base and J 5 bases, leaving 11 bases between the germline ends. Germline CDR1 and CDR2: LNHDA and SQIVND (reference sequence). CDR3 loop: CASSIAASPNEKLFF. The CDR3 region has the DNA TGTGCCAGTAGTATAGCGGCATCCCCAAATGAAAAACTGTTTTTT.

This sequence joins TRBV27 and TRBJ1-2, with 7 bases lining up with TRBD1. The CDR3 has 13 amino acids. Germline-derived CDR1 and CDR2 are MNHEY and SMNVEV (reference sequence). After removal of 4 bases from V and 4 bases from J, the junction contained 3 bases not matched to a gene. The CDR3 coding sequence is TGTGCCAGCAGTTCAACAGGGGCCTATGGCTACACCTTC. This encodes CASSSTGAYGYTF.

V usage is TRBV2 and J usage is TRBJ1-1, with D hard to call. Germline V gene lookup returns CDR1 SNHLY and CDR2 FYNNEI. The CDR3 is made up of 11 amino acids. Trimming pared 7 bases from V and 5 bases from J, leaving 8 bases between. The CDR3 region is CASTMGTEAFF. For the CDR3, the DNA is TGTGCCAGCACTATGGGGACTGAAGCTTTCTTT.

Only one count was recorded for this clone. The CDR3 DNA is TGCAGCACAAGACTAGCGGGGGCCTTCCAAGAGACCCAGTACTTC. Its translation is CSTRLAGAFQETQYF. The V gene is TRBV29-1, the J gene TRBJ2-5, with 12 bases lining up with TRBD2. CDR1 is SQVTM, CDR2 ANQGSEA, per germline. Trimming at V came to 8 bases and at J to 1 base, leaving 8 bases not matched to a gene. The CDR3 runs to 15 residues. The full variable domain, completed using reference TRBV29-1 and TRBJ2-5, is SAVISQKPSRDICQRGTSLTIQCQVDSQVTMMFWYRQQPGQSLTLIATANQGSEATYESGFVIDKFPISRPNLTFSTLTVSNMSPEDSSIYLCSTRLAGAFQETQYFGPGTRLLVL.

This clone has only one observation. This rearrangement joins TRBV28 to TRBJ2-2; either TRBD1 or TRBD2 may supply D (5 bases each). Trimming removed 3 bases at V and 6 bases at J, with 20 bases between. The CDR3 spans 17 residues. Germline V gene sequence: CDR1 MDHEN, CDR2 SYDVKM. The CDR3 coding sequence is TGTGCCAGCAGTTTGCTCACCGGGACCCCCGGCTCCGGGGAGCTGTTTTTT. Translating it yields CASSLLTGTPGSGELFF.

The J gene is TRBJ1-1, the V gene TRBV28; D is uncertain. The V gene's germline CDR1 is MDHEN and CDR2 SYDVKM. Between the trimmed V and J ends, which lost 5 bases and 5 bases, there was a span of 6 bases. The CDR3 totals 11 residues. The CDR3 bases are TGTGCCAGCAGTGGACGGACTGAAGCTTTCTTT. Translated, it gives CASSGRTEAFF.

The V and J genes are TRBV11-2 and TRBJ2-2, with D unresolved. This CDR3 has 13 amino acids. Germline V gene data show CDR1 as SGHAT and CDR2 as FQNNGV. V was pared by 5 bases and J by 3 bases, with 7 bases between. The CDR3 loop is CASSPGDTGELFF. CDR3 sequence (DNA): TGTGCCAGCAGCCCTGGGGACACCGGGGAGCTGTTTTTT.

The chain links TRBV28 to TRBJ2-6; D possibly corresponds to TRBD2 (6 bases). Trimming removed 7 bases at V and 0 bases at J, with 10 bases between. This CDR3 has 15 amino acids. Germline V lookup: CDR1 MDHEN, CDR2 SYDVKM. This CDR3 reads CASTVGGSGANVLTF. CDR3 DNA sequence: TGTGCCAGCACCGTGGGGGGCTCTGGGGCCAACGTCCTGACTTTC.

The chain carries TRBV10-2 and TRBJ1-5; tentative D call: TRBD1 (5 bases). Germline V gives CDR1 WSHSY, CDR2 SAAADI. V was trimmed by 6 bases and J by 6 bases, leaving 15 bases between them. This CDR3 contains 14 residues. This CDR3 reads CASREGREGQPQHF. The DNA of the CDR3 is TGCGCCAGCAGGGAGGGACGGGAAGGTCAGCCCCAGCATTTT.

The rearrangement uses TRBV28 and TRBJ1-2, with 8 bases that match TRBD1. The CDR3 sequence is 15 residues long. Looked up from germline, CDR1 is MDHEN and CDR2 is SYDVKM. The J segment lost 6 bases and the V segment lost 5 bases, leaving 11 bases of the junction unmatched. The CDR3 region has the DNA TGTGCCAGCAGTCGTCAAGGACAGGGTGTTGATGGCTACACCTTC. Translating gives CASSRQGQGVDGYTF.